Each of the 6 T cell receptor beta chains below was sequenced from the same sample in a study of long-term antiretroviral therapy in people with HIV. An immunoSEQ assay, version v3.0, was performed at survey level. Produced via immunoSEQ multiplex PCR; TCRdb's table is partial and in-frame only. The sample shows about 34,000 clones, around 79% of them seen only once. Sequences were derived from unsorted PBMCs, sampled 1.9 years after starting antiretroviral therapy. The receptor set was obtained from a man between 18 and 35 years old with HIV.

Only one count was recorded for this clone. The chain has TRBV19 and TRBJ1-5; D gene uncertain. The CDR3 is 12 amino acids. Trimming left V 2 bases short and J 7 bases short, with 6 bases between. CDR1 LNHDA and CDR2 SQIVND come from the germline V gene (reference sequence). DNA of the CDR3: TGTGCCAGTAGTATAACGTACCAGCCCCAGCATTTT. Residues: CASSITYQPQHF.

The gene calls are TRBV9 and TRBJ2-1; 9 bases are a match to TRBD1. This CDR3 is built from 15 residues. Germline CDR1 and CDR2: SGDLS and YYNGEE. The trim removed 4 bases at V and 8 bases at J, leaving 10 bases unmatched. The CDR3 loop is CASSPDRGLLDEQFF. In DNA form, the CDR3 reads TGTGCCAGCAGCCCGGACAGGGGTCTTCTGGATGAGCAGTTCTTC.

The chain uses TRBV29-1 and TRBJ1-2; no clear D gene. The V and J ends lost 0 bases and 5 bases respectively, with 7 bases between them. The length of the CDR3 is 12 residues. Germline-derived CDR1 and CDR2 are SQVTM and ANQGSEA. CDR3 nucleotide sequence: TGCAGCGTTGAAGAATATACTTATGGCTACACCTTC. Translating gives CSVEEYTYGYTF. The full variable domain, completed using reference TRBV29-1 and TRBJ1-2, is SAVISQKPSRDICQRGTSLTIQCQVDSQVTMMFWYRQQPGQSLTLIATANQGSEATYESGFVIDKFPISRPNLTFSTLTVSNMSPEDSSIYLCSVEEYTYGYTFGSGTRLTVV.

This chain uses TRBV6-1 with TRBJ1-6, with D tentatively TRBD1 (5 bases). The germline V gene encodes CDR1 MNHNS and CDR2 SASEGT. The CDR3 spans 16 residues. V was pared by 2 bases and J by 2 bases, with 10 bases between. In DNA form, the CDR3 reads TGTGCCAGCAGTGAATTGGGGGAGGCCTATAATTCACCCCTCCACTTT. Its protein product is CASSELGEAYNSPLHF.

This chain connects TRBV18 to TRBJ2-5; 9 nucleotides match TRBD1. CDR1 is KGHSH and CDR2 is LQKENI in the germline V gene. This CDR3 is built from 17 residues. The V segment lost 2 bases and the J segment 3 bases; nucleotides outside the gene matches: 10. In DNA, the CDR3 is TGTGCCAGCTCACCAATGAGCGGGGACAGGGCAAAAGAGACCCAGTACTTC. This translates into CASSPMSGDRAKETQYF.

This chain connects TRBV2 to TRBJ1-2, with 7 bases fitting TRBD1. V was pared by 6 bases and J by 7 bases, with 5 bases of the junction left unmatched. Germline-derived CDR1 and CDR2 are SNHLY and FYNNEI. The CDR3 has 12 residues. CDR3 coding DNA: TGTGCCAGCAGAGGGGACAGCTCTGGCTACACCTTC. As protein: CASRGDSSGYTF. Looking up the rest from reference TRBV2 and TRBJ1-2 gives the full variable domain: EPEVTQTPSHQVTQMGQEVILRCVPISNHLYFYWYRQILGQKVEFLVSFYNNEISEKSEIFDDQFSVERPDGSNFTLKIRSTKLEDSAMYFCASRGDSSGYTFGSGTRLTVV.